The sequence of this T cell receptor (beta chain) was determined in a study of regulatory T cells in long-lasting Graves disease. HTBI primers from iRepertoire and Arm-PCR of CDR3 regions yielded the TCR beta libraries. From the multiplex PCR reads, TCRdb called clonotypes with MiXCR, one entry per CDR3 protein. The sample yields 540,000 or so distinct CDR3 sequences, approximately 12% seen once. This clonotype showed up many times. Time point meaning: newly diagnosed GD, antithyroid drugs for less than 3 months. After RNA was extracted from PBMCs, the TCR library was made from it. Another study also made use of these data, one on T cells in Graves' hyperthyroidism and ophthalmopathy. From that study: Lactation, pregnancy, other autoimmune disease or uncontrolled infection led to exclusion of patients.

The TCR was taken from a man aged 30 to 45 with Graves disease. Sequenced material: peripheral blood mononuclear cells (PBMCs), taken at new diagnosis, from a patient treated with antithyroid drugs.

The CDR3 DNA is TGTGCCAGCAGCCGAATCCCCACAGTGCAGTTCTTC. It yields the protein CASSRIPTVQFF. The chain uses TRBV11-2 and TRBJ2-1, with D unclear. This CDR3 region has 12 residues. The V end was cut by 5 bases, the J end by 12 bases, with 14 bases between. CDR1 and CDR2 from the germline V gene are SGHAT and FQNNGV.